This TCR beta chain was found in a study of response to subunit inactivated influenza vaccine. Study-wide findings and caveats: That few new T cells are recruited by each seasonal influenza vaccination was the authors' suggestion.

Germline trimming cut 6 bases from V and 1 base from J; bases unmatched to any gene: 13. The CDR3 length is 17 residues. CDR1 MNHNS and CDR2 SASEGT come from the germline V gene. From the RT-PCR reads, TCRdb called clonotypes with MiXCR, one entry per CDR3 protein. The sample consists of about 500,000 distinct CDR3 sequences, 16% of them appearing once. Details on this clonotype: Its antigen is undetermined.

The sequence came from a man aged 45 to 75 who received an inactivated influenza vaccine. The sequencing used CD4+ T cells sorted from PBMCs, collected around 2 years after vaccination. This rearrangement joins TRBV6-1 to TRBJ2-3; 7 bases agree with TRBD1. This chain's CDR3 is CASRTETGAWGTDTQYF. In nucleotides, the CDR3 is TGTGCCAGCAGAACCGAAACAGGGGCGTGGGGCACAGATACGCAGTATTTT.